These 27 T cell receptor beta chains were all obtained from the same sample, sequenced in a study of blood T cell repertoires in COVID-19. Measured with immunoSEQ multiplex PCR; TCRdb has only the in-frame clones, and not every one. The data show a few hundred thousand clones, with more than 65% seen just once and around 16% held by the top ten. Sequenced: peripheral blood. The receptors were sampled from a person between 65 and 80 years old with COVID-19, enrolled during active disease.

This clone was observed a handful of times. This chain links TRBV3-1 (or the pseudogene TRBV3-2) with TRBJ2-7; D is ambiguous. This CDR3 contains 14 residues. V lost 3 bases, J lost 6 bases, and 15 bases lay in between. From germline, CDR1 is LGHDT and CDR2 YNNKEL (reference sequence). CDR3 loop: CASSQGSVRREQYF. In DNA, the CDR3 is TGTGCCAGCAGCCAGGGCTCCGTCAGGCGCGAGCAGTACTTC.

The genes are TRBV5-8 and TRBJ1-1, with D possibly matching TRBD1 (5 bases). There are 15 residues in the CDR3. Germline V gene data show CDR1 as SGHTS and CDR2 as YDEGEE. V was pared by 3 bases and J by 2 bases, with 14 bases between. Here the CDR3 reads CASSSWTNLNTEAFF. The CDR3 coding sequence is TGTGCCAGCAGCTCCTGGACAAATTTAAACACTGAAGCTTTCTTT.

The chain combines TRBV28 with TRBJ2-2; 11 nucleotides match TRBD2. Looked up from germline, CDR1 is MDHEN and CDR2 is SYDVKM. CDR3 length equals 17 residues. The junction had 4 bases not matched to a gene; V was cut back by 4 bases and J by 0 bases. CDR3 region: CASSSVSGGANTGELFF. The CDR3 nucleotides read TGTGCCAGCAGTTCCGTTAGCGGGGGGGCGAACACCGGGGAGCTGTTTTTT.

This chain uses TRBV29-1 with TRBJ2-7; 12 bases map to TRBD2. V was pared by 7 bases and J by 5 bases, with 18 bases of the junction left unmatched. The CDR3 sequence is 17 residues long. Germline loops: CDR1 SQVTM, CDR2 ANQGSEA. The CDR3 loop is CSARGTVTSGRGDEQYF. The CDR3 region has the DNA TGCAGCGCCCGGGGGACGGTGACTAGCGGGAGAGGGGACGAGCAGTACTTC.

The chain has TRBV6-5 and TRBJ2-7; 11 bases line up with TRBD1. Germline CDR1 reads MNHEY; CDR2 reads SVGAGI. Trimming cost V 6 bases and J 1 base; bases outside gene matches: 5. The CDR3 has 15 amino acids. The CDR3 sequence is CASSRTGGASYEQYF. DNA of the CDR3: TGTGCCAGCAGCCGGACAGGGGGCGCTTCCTACGAGCAGTACTTC.

The chain couples TRBV6-2 or TRBV6-3 to TRBJ2-7; weak D call: TRBD1 (6 bases). V was shortened by 2 bases and J by 4 bases, with 15 bases between the two germline ends. This CDR3 comprises 15 residues. Germline-derived CDR1 and CDR2 are MNHEY and SVGEGT. This CDR3 reads CASSYTTGFAYEQYF. DNA for the CDR3: TGTGCCAGCAGTTACACGACAGGATTTGCGTACGAGCAGTACTTC.

This clone occurred once. The chain is built from TRBV6-5 and TRBJ2-7; D unclear. The CDR3 has 12 residues. V was pared by 6 bases and J by 6 bases, with 12 bases between. The germline CDR1 and CDR2 sequences are MNHEY and SVGAGI. CDR3 region: CASRWRGGEQYF. The CDR3 bases are TGTGCCAGCAGGTGGCGAGGCGGCGAGCAGTACTTC.

This clone was picked up one time. This chain uses TRBV5-4 with TRBJ2-1; TRBD1 is a possible D gene (6 bases). The CDR3 is made up of 13 amino acids. V was shortened by 0 bases and J by 6 bases, with 7 bases between the two germline ends. Germline CDR1 reads SGHNT; CDR2 reads YYREEE (reference sequence). In DNA, the CDR3 is TGTGCCAGCAGCTTGGGACAGGCCAATGAGCAGTTCTTC. Its protein product is CASSLGQANEQFF.

This chain links TRBV4-3 with TRBJ1-2; TRBD1 might be the D (5 bases). Germline CDR1 is LGHNA and CDR2 is YSLEER. The CDR3 has 12 amino acids. Trimming took off 5 bases at V and 5 bases at J, with 9 bases between the two ends. CDR3 sequence reads: CASSIDSYGYTF. CDR3 DNA sequence: TGCGCCAGCAGCATAGACAGTTATGGCTACACCTTC.

This chain uses TRBV6-2 or TRBV6-3 with TRBJ2-7, with 9 nucleotides matching TRBD1. CDR1 MNHEY and CDR2 SVGEGT come from the germline V gene. The CDR3 has 14 residues. V gave up 4 bases and J gave up 4 bases; unmatched junction bases: 5. DNA of the CDR3: TGTGCCAGCAGTTTCCGGGACAGGGTTTACGAGCAGTACTTC. This encodes CASSFRDRVYEQYF.

V usage is TRBV10-3 and J usage is TRBJ1-3; D ambiguous. CDR1 and CDR2 from the germline V gene are ENHRY and SYGVKD. Deletions cut 3 bases from V and 0 bases from J, with 6 bases between. The CDR3 runs 14 residues. CDR3: CAISEQSSGNTIYF. DNA of the CDR3: TGTGCCATCAGTGAACAGAGCTCTGGAAACACCATATATTTT.

This chain uses TRBV7-9 with TRBJ2-3; 11 nucleotides align to TRBD2. The CDR3 runs to 14 residues. Germline CDR1 is SEHNR and CDR2 is FQNEAQ (reference sequence). With 5 bases clipped from V and 6 bases from J, the junction kept 4 bases outside the gene matches. The CDR3 here is CASSPGLAGDTQYF. DNA for the CDR3: TGTGCCAGCAGCCCCGGACTAGCGGGTGATACGCAGTATTTT.

This sequence joins TRBV6-5 and TRBJ2-5, with TRBD2 matching over 10 bases. After removal of 7 bases from V and 5 bases from J, the junction contained 10 bases not matched to a gene. The V gene's germline CDR1 is MNHEY and CDR2 SVGAGI. This CDR3 comprises 15 residues. The CDR3 is CASTESGRAGETQYF. The CDR3 DNA sequence: TGTGCCAGCACCGAAAGCGGGAGGGCCGGGGAGACCCAGTACTTC.

This rearrangement joins TRBV7-9 to TRBJ1-1; D is undetermined. V was clipped by 1 base and J by 4 bases, with 19 bases between them. CDR3 length: 17 residues. From germline, CDR1 is SEHNR and CDR2 FQNEAQ (reference sequence). The DNA for the CDR3 is TGTGCCAGCAGCTTAGGGGGTCCGGTTGGAGGGTCCACTGAAGCTTTCTTT. Protein product: CASSLGGPVGGSTEAFF.

The chain uses TRBV30 and TRBJ2-2; 9 positions match TRBD1. The CDR3 spans 15 residues. V lost 1 base to trimming and J lost 6 bases; unmatched junction nucleotides: 6. The germline CDR1 and CDR2 sequences are GTSNPN and SVGIG (reference sequence). Written as DNA, the CDR3 is TGTGCCTGGAGTGGGGACAGGGTTTCGGCCGGGGAGCTGTTTTTT. Amino acids: CAWSGDRVSAGELFF.

The chain employs TRBV30 and TRBJ1-1; D remains unclear. The V end was cut by 3 bases, the J end by 6 bases, with 11 bases between. CDR1 and CDR2 from the germline V gene are GTSNPN and SVGIG (reference sequence). The CDR3 covers 12 residues. The CDR3 region is CAWSGASAEAFF. Written as DNA, the CDR3 is TGTGCCTGGAGCGGAGCTTCGGCTGAAGCTTTCTTT. The full variable domain, completed using reference TRBV30 and TRBJ1-1, is SQTIHQWPATLVQPVGSPLSLECTVEGTSNPNLYWYRQAAGRGLQLLFYSVGIGQISSEVPQNLSASRPQDRQFILSSKKLLLSDSGFYLCAWSGASAEAFFGQGTRLTVV.

This clone appeared once. The CDR3 DNA sequence: TGTGTTGGAGGAAGGACCTCTACCGGGGAGCTGTTTTTT. Encoded protein: CVGGRTSTGELFF. This chain connects TRBV6-8 to TRBJ2-2; a weak D match, TRBD2 (5 bases). CDR3 length: 13 amino acids. Germline CDR1 MNHGY, CDR2 SAAAGT.

CDR3 sequence reads: CASSVGMRGVDNEQFF. In DNA, the CDR3 is TGTGCCAGCAGCGTAGGGATGCGGGGGGTCGACAATGAGCAGTTCTTC. The rearrangement links TRBV9 to TRBJ2-1; 8 positions match TRBD2. Germline assignment: CDR1 SGDLS and CDR2 YYNGEE. The CDR3 runs to 16 residues. With V trimmed by 0 bases and J by 5 bases, 7 bases remained unmatched.

This chain links TRBV27 with TRBJ2-2; the D gene is possibly TRBD1 (5 bases). The V gene's germline CDR1 is MNHEY and CDR2 SMNVEV (reference sequence). Trimming removed 8 bases at V and 4 bases at J, with 17 bases between. The CDR3 has 15 residues. The CDR3 DNA reads TGTGCCAGCGGGGCCCTTAGGGCCCGCACCGGGGAGCTGTTTTTT. Translating it yields CASGALRARTGELFF.

This clone was recorded a few times. V gene TRBV19 combines with J gene TRBJ2-3; 10 bases match TRBD1. The junction had 3 bases not matched to a gene; V was cut back by 8 bases and J by 10 bases. The length of the CDR3 is 11 residues. Germline CDR1 is LNHDA and CDR2 is SQIVND (reference sequence). As DNA, the CDR3 is TGTGCCAGTGGGACAGGGGCTCCGCAGTATTTT. Translating it yields CASGTGAPQYF.

J is TRBJ2-1 and V is TRBV27; maybe TRBD1 (7 bases). This CDR3 contains 16 residues. V was trimmed by 3 bases and J by 8 bases, leaving 20 bases between them. From germline, CDR1 is MNHEY and CDR2 SMNVEV (reference sequence). The CDR3 sequence is CASSFQGGISIDEQFF. The CDR3 DNA follows: TGTGCCAGCAGTTTTCAGGGGGGTATATCTATCGATGAGCAGTTCTTC.

The rearrangement uses TRBV5-1 and TRBJ1-6, with D possibly being TRBD1 (5 bases). The CDR3 consists of 17 residues. Germline V gene lookup returns CDR1 SGHRS and CDR2 YFSETQ. Trimming took off 0 bases at V and 0 bases at J, with 10 bases between the two ends. The CDR3 loop reads CASSLVRGSSYNSPLHF. As DNA, the CDR3 is TGCGCCAGCAGCTTGGTCCGGGGGAGCTCCTATAATTCACCCCTCCACTTT. Looking up the rest from reference TRBV5-1 and TRBJ1-6 gives the full variable domain: KAGVTQTPRYLIKTRGQQVTLSCSPISGHRSVSWYQQTPGQGLQFLFEYFSETQRNKGNFPGRFSGRQFSNSRSEMNVSTLELGDSALYLCASSLVRGSSYNSPLHFGNGTRLTVT.

The gene calls are TRBV18 and TRBJ2-3; TRBD1 agrees at 10 bases. Germline V gene lookup returns CDR1 KGHSH and CDR2 LQKENI. V lost 5 bases and J lost 3; bases outside the gene matches: 11. The CDR3 has 17 residues. The CDR3 DNA is TGTGCCAGCTCAGTACTCGGGACAGGGGTTGGGACAGATACGCAGTATTTT. The encoded protein is CASSVLGTGVGTDTQYF.

The genes are TRBV12-3 or TRBV12-4 and TRBJ1-6, with 10 positions matching TRBD1. The V gene end was trimmed by 5 bases and the J gene end by 10 bases; junction bases not matched to a gene: 2. This CDR3 is built from 13 residues. The CDR3 DNA reads TGTGCCAGCAGTCCGGGACAGGGGTCACCCCTCCACTTT. Encoded protein: CASSPGQGSPLHF.

The J gene is TRBJ2-7, the V gene TRBV5-6, with 7 bases matching TRBD1. V trimming: 4 bases; J trimming: 0 bases; junction bases outside the gene matches: 4. The CDR3 length is 14 residues. Germline loops: CDR1 SGHDT, CDR2 YYEEEE. CDR3 nucleotides: TGTGCCAGCAGCCATTGGGACAGCTCCTACGAGCAGTACTTC. It translates to CASSHWDSSYEQYF.

V gene TRBV29-1 combines with J gene TRBJ1-1, with 7 bases that match TRBD1. V trimming: 8 bases; J trimming: 2 bases; junction bases outside the gene matches: 14. This CDR3 comprises 15 residues. Germline V CDR1 and CDR2: SQVTM, ANQGSEA. The CDR3 spells CSSRLTGTDNTEAFF. In DNA, the CDR3 is TGCAGCTCCCGACTTACCGGGACAGACAACACTGAAGCTTTCTTT.

V and J are TRBV7-2 and TRBJ2-3; 10 positions agree with TRBD2. Germline CDR1 is SGHTA and CDR2 is FQGNSA. Losses at the gene ends were 2 bases for V and 9 bases for J; bases not matched to a gene: 11. This CDR3 has 16 residues. The CDR3 region is CASSLITSGGGGTQYF. In DNA form, the CDR3 reads TGTGCCAGCAGCTTAATAACGAGCGGGGGGGGAGGGACGCAGTATTTT. Based on the CDR3 plus reference TRBV7-2 and TRBJ2-3, the full variable domain is GAGVSQSPSNKVTEKGKDVELRCDPISGHTALYWYRQSLGQGLEFLIYFQGNSAPDKSGLPSDRFSAERTGGSVSTLTIQRTQQEDSAVYLCASSLITSGGGGTQYFGPGTRLTVL.